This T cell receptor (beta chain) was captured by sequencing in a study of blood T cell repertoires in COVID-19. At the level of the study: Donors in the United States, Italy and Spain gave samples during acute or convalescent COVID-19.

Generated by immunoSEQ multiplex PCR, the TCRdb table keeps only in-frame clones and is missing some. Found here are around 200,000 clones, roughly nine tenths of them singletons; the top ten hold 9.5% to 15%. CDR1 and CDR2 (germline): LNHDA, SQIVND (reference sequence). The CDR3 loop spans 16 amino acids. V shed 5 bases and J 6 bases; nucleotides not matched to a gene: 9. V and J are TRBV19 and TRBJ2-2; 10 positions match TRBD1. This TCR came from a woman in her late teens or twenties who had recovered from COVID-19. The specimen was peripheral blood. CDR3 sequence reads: CASSSRDRGYPGELFF. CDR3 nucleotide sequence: TGTGCCAGTAGTTCCCGGGACAGGGGTTACCCCGGGGAGCTGTTTTTT.